This passage covers 28 T cell receptor beta chains from one sample sequenced in a study of OX40 agonist ivuxolimab in advanced cancers. Some clones are missing from TCRdb's copy, which holds only in-frame ones; the method was immunoSEQ multiplex PCR. The sample has more than 65,000 clones, 75% to 90% seen once. Source: CD4+ or CD8+ T cells sorted from blood, taken in a trial of the OX40 agonist ivuxolimab. All receptors derive from an adult with an advanced solid tumor such as melanoma, head and neck, liver or kidney cancer.

The J gene is TRBJ2-3, the V gene TRBV7-6, with D maybe TRBD2 (5 bases). This CDR3 region has 17 residues. The V gene's germline CDR1 is SGHVS and CDR2 FNYEAQ. V lost 1 base, J lost 2 bases, and 16 bases lay in between. CDR3 in amino acids: CASSLGLREPPTDTQYF. As DNA, the CDR3 is TGTGCCAGCAGCTTAGGTTTACGGGAACCCCCCACAGATACGCAGTATTTT.

The chain combines TRBV5-4 with TRBJ2-1, with D uncertain. The CDR3 covers 14 residues. V was trimmed by 6 bases and J by 0 bases, leaving 10 bases between them. Germline-derived CDR1 and CDR2 are SGHNT and YYREEE (reference sequence). The CDR3 region is CASKGSSSYNEQFF. CDR3 DNA: TGTGCCAGCAAGGGCAGTAGCTCCTACAATGAGCAGTTCTTC. Full variable domain (missing parts from reference TRBV5-4 and TRBJ2-1): ETGVTQSPTHLIKTRGQQVTLRCSSQSGHNTVSWYQQALGQGPQFIFQYYREEENGRGNFPPRFSGLQFPNYSSELNVNALELDDSALYLCASKGSSSYNEQFFGPGTRLTVL.

This clone was seen once. This chain joins TRBV28 and TRBJ1-2; D is perhaps TRBD1 (5 bases). V was pared by 7 bases and J by 2 bases, with 8 bases between. The CDR3 contains 12 residues. The V gene's germline CDR1 is MDHEN and CDR2 SYDVKM. CDR3 sequence (DNA): TGTGCCAGCAACGGGGGGAACTATGGCTACACCTTC. This translates into CASNGGNYGYTF.

The chain has TRBV6-5 and TRBJ1-1; D remains ambiguous. Trimming stripped 0 bases from V and 4 bases from J, with 12 bases between. Per the germline V gene, CDR1 is MNHEY and CDR2 is SVGAGI. This CDR3 spans 15 amino acids. DNA of the CDR3: TGTGCCAGCAGTTACTCTTCCGCCACTGGCACTGAAGCTTTCTTT. Its protein product is CASSYSSATGTEAFF.

This chain connects TRBV30 to TRBJ1-2, with D possibly being TRBD1 (5 bases). Trimming cost V 0 bases and J 4 bases, with 9 bases left between them. The CDR3 covers 13 residues. Germline CDR1 and CDR2: GTSNPN and SVGIG (reference sequence). The CDR3 sequence: CAWSVSGLYGYTF. CDR3 bases: TGTGCCTGGAGTGTATCGGGGCTCTATGGCTACACCTTC.

The chain joins TRBV19 to TRBJ1-5; D perhaps matches TRBD1 (6 bases). V was trimmed by 0 bases and J by 4 bases, leaving 10 bases between them. The germline gives CDR1 LNHDA, CDR2 SQIVND (reference sequence). CDR3 length: 15 residues. The CDR3 reads CASSIDGQGNQPQHF. The CDR3 DNA sequence: TGTGCCAGTAGTATAGATGGCCAGGGGAATCAGCCCCAGCATTTT.

The chain combines TRBV7-2 with TRBJ1-3; TRBD1 matches at 7 bases. CDR1 is SGHTA, CDR2 FQGNSA, per germline. The CDR3 has 13 residues. V trimming: 8 bases; J trimming: 3 bases; junction bases outside the gene matches: 4. CDR3 coding DNA: TGTGCCAGCGGCACAGGGGTTGGAAACACCATATATTTT. Translated, it gives CASGTGVGNTIYF.

The chain employs TRBV27 and TRBJ1-3, with TRBD1 as a possible D gene (6 bases). The germline V gene encodes CDR1 MNHEY and CDR2 SMNVEV (reference sequence). CDR3 length equals 17 residues. V was shortened by 4 bases and J by 0 bases, with 16 bases between the two germline ends. CDR3 DNA: TGTGCCAGCAGTTCAGCAGACAGGACCAGCTCTGGAAACACCATATATTTT. The encoded protein is CASSSADRTSSGNTIYF.

The V call is TRBV6-5, the J call TRBJ2-2, with TRBD2 matching 13 bases. Germline V gives CDR1 MNHEY, CDR2 SVGAGI. The V and J ends lost 4 bases and 9 bases, in that order; junction bases with no gene match: 8. The CDR3 contains 16 residues. CDR3 sequence: CASSSNGLAGVRELFF. The CDR3 DNA sequence: TGTGCCAGCAGTTCAAACGGACTAGCGGGAGTGAGGGAGCTGTTTTTT.

The chain links TRBV6-5 to TRBJ2-1; the match to TRBD1 covers 7 bases. With 5 bases clipped from V and 4 bases from J, the junction kept 8 bases outside the gene matches. The CDR3 runs to 15 residues. Germline assignment: CDR1 MNHEY and CDR2 SVGAGI. The CDR3 DNA reads TGTGCCAGCAGTACCGACAGGGATGGGTACAATGAGCAGTTCTTC. Translating it yields CASSTDRDGYNEQFF.

This clone was seen a few times. This chain links TRBV9 with TRBJ1-1, with D possibly TRBD1 on 6 matching bases. Trimming shortened V by 4 bases and J by 0 bases, and 10 bases separated the two germline ends. Germline V lookup: CDR1 SGDLS, CDR2 YYNGEE. This CDR3 contains 14 residues. The DNA of the CDR3 is TGTGCCAGCAGCTCACGGACAGTGAACACTGAAGCTTTCTTT. Translating it yields CASSSRTVNTEAFF.

This sequence joins TRBV10-1 and TRBJ1-5; D is possibly TRBD1 (5 bases). The CDR3 runs 13 residues. Germline values: CDR1 WNHNN, CDR2 SYGVQD (reference sequence). V lost 4 bases and J 9 bases, leaving 13 bases between the germline ends. DNA for the CDR3: TGCGCCAGCAGTGGGGACCCCTATGGGCCCCAGCATTTT. As protein: CASSGDPYGPQHF.

V gene TRBV19 combines with J gene TRBJ2-3; 8 positions agree with TRBD2. Germline CDR1 reads LNHDA; CDR2 reads SQIVND (reference sequence). V was clipped by 3 bases and J by 8 bases; unmatched bases: 7. CDR3 size: 14 residues. CDR3 DNA sequence: TGTGCCAGTAGTATGGGGCGGGAGGTCGCTACGCAGTATTTT. Its translation is CASSMGREVATQYF.

The J gene is TRBJ2-7, the V gene TRBV9; TRBD2 aligns across 11 bases. The CDR3 length is 16 residues. Germline-derived CDR1 and CDR2 are SGDLS and YYNGEE. V lost 2 bases to trimming and J lost 2 bases; unmatched junction nucleotides: 6. The DNA of the CDR3 is TGTGCCAGCAGCGTCTCGACTAGCGGGACAACCTACGAGCAGTACTTC. Translating gives CASSVSTSGTTYEQYF.

V and J are TRBV18 and TRBJ2-1; D ambiguous. The CDR3 has 15 residues. The V end was cut by 3 bases, the J end by 3 bases, with 12 bases between. Germline V lookup: CDR1 KGHSH, CDR2 LQKENI. The CDR3 bases are TGTGCCAGCTCACCGCCGGTGTCTCTCTACAATGAGCAGTTCTTC. This translates into CASSPPVSLYNEQFF.

V and J are TRBV30 and TRBJ1-2; 11 bases fit TRBD1. V lost 5 bases and J lost 8; bases outside the gene matches: 4. CDR1 and CDR2 (germline): GTSNPN, SVGIG (reference sequence). The CDR3 length is 12 residues. The CDR3 here is CAWGQGAEGYTF. Written as DNA, the CDR3 is TGTGCCTGGGGACAGGGGGCTGAAGGCTACACCTTC.

V gene TRBV9 combines with J gene TRBJ2-3, with unresolved D. The ends were cut back, 3 bases at V and 2 bases at J, with 7 bases in the middle. The CDR3 has 13 amino acids. The germline V gene encodes CDR1 SGDLS and CDR2 YYNGEE. The CDR3 reads CASSDFNTDTQYF. The CDR3 bases are TGTGCCAGCAGCGACTTCAACACAGATACGCAGTATTTT. The full variable domain, rest sourced from reference TRBV9 and TRBJ2-3, is DSGVTQTPKHLITATGQRVTLRCSPRSGDLSVYWYQQSLDQGLQFLIQYYNGEERAKGNILERFSAQQFPDLHSELNLSSLELGDSALYFCASSDFNTDTQYFGPGTRLTVL.

The gene calls are TRBV5-1 and TRBJ2-2, with a weak D call TRBD2 (6 bases). This CDR3 comprises 16 residues. Deletions cut 7 bases from V and 3 bases from J, with 19 bases between. CDR1 and CDR2 from the germline V gene are SGHRS and YFSETQ. The CDR3 loop reads CASRPRGSGDTGELFF. Here the CDR3 DNA reads TGCGCCAGCCGCCCCCGAGGTAGCGGAGACACCGGGGAGCTGTTTTTT.

The chain joins TRBV7-6 to TRBJ1-2; D may be TRBD1 (5 bases). The CDR3 runs to 13 residues. Germline values: CDR1 SGHVS, CDR2 FNYEAQ. V dropped 4 bases and J dropped 3 bases, with 9 bases sitting between them. In DNA form, the CDR3 reads TGTGCCAGCAGCTCAGGGACTGACTATGGCTACACCTTC. Its protein is CASSSGTDYGYTF.

The chain uses TRBV6-4 and TRBJ2-1; possibly TRBD1 for D (6 bases). Germline CDR1 reads MRHNA; CDR2 reads SNTAGT. CDR3 size: 13 residues. V lost 11 bases and J 2 bases, leaving 13 bases between the germline ends. CDR3 protein: CAPRGSTYNEQFF. CDR3 nucleotide sequence: TGTGCCCCCAGGGGCAGTACCTACAATGAGCAGTTCTTC.

This chain uses TRBV19 with TRBJ2-3, with a weak D call TRBD1 (6 bases). V lost 6 bases to trimming and J lost 0 bases, with 10 bases between them. Germline V gene data show CDR1 as LNHDA and CDR2 as SQIVND (reference sequence). This CDR3 is built from 14 residues. Here the CDR3 reads CASSITGSTDTQYF. The DNA of the CDR3 is TGTGCCAGTAGCATAACAGGGAGCACAGATACGCAGTATTTT.

J is TRBJ1-4 and V is TRBV7-2, with D possibly being TRBD1 (6 bases). Trimming cost V 0 bases and J 4 bases, with 15 bases left between them. This CDR3 has 17 amino acids. The germline CDR1 and CDR2 sequences are SGHTA and FQGNSA. This chain's CDR3 is CASSLAPSGAGNEKLFF. CDR3 nucleotides: TGTGCCAGCAGCTTAGCTCCTTCGGGGGCGGGTAATGAAAAACTGTTTTTT. Full variable domain (remainder filled in from reference TRBV7-2 and TRBJ1-4): GAGVSQSPSNKVTEKGKDVELRCDPISGHTALYWYRQSLGQGLEFLIYFQGNSAPDKSGLPSDRFSAERTGGSVSTLTIQRTQQEDSAVYLCASSLAPSGAGNEKLFFGSGTQLSVL.

The rearrangement uses TRBV6-5 and TRBJ2-7; D is perhaps TRBD2 (6 bases). This CDR3 region has 12 residues. V was pared by 6 bases and J by 4 bases, with 10 bases between. Per the germline V gene, CDR1 is MNHEY and CDR2 is SVGAGI. DNA for the CDR3: TGTGCCAGCAGCCAGGAGGGTTACGAGCAGTACTTC. It codes for CASSQEGYEQYF.

This clone was found a few times. The chain employs TRBV30 and TRBJ1-1; 9 bases fit TRBD1. The CDR3 loop spans 14 amino acids. The J segment lost 4 bases and the V segment lost 2 bases, leaving 5 bases of the junction unmatched. Germline loops: CDR1 GTSNPN, CDR2 SVGIG (reference sequence). CDR3 bases: TGTGCCTGGAGTCGGGACAGGGTAGTCACTGAAGCTTTCTTT. Translated: CAWSRDRVVTEAFF.

The J gene is TRBJ2-7, the V gene TRBV6-5; 9 nucleotides align to TRBD1. V was pared by 2 bases and J by 5 bases, with 7 bases of the junction left unmatched. CDR1 is MNHEY, CDR2 SVGAGI, per germline. This CDR3 has 15 amino acids. In DNA, the CDR3 is TGTGCCAGCAGTTACCGTGGACAGGGGATGAACGAGCAGTACTTC. Amino acids: CASSYRGQGMNEQYF.

The chain joins TRBV27 to TRBJ2-6; D is undetermined. CDR1 is MNHEY and CDR2 is SMNVEV in the germline V gene (reference sequence). This CDR3 region has 15 residues. The V end lost 2 bases, the J end lost 4 bases, and 9 bases lay between the germline ends. The CDR3 region has the DNA TGTGCCAGCAGTTTAAAAGGGCTAGGGGCCAACGTCCTGACTTTC. It encodes CASSLKGLGANVLTF.

This clone was picked up one time. The chain is built from TRBV6-5 and TRBJ1-2, with 10 bases lining up with TRBD1. Losses at the gene ends were 8 bases for V and 7 bases for J; bases not matched to a gene: 7. The V gene's germline CDR1 is MNHEY and CDR2 SVGAGI. The CDR3 is 13 residues long. The CDR3 reads CASRPDRGGGYTF. CDR3 DNA sequence: TGTGCCAGCCGCCCGGACAGGGGGGGTGGCTACACCTTC.

The chain couples TRBV11-2 to TRBJ2-7; 10 bases align to TRBD2. From germline, CDR1 is SGHAT and CDR2 FQNNGV. V trimming: 3 bases; J trimming: 0 bases; junction bases outside the gene matches: 2. There are 15 residues in the CDR3. This chain's CDR3 is CASSFPSGGSYEQYF. The CDR3 DNA reads TGTGCCAGCAGCTTTCCTAGCGGGGGCTCCTACGAGCAGTACTTC.